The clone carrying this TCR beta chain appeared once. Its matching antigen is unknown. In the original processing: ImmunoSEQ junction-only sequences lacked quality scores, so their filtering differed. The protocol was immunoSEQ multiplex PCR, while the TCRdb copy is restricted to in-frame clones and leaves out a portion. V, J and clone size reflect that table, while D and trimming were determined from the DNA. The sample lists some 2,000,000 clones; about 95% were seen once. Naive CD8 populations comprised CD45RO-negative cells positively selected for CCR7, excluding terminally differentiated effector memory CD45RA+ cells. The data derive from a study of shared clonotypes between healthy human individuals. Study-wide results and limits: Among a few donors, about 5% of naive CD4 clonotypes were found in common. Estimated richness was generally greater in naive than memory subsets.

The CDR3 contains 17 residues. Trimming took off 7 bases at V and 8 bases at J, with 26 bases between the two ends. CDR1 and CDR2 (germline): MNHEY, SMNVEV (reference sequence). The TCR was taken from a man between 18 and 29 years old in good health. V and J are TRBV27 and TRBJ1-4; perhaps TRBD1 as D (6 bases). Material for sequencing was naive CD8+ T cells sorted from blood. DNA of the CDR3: TGTGCCAGCAAACCACAGGGATTGGGAGAACAAGGGGAAAAACTGTTTTTT. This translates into CASKPQGLGEQGEKLFF.